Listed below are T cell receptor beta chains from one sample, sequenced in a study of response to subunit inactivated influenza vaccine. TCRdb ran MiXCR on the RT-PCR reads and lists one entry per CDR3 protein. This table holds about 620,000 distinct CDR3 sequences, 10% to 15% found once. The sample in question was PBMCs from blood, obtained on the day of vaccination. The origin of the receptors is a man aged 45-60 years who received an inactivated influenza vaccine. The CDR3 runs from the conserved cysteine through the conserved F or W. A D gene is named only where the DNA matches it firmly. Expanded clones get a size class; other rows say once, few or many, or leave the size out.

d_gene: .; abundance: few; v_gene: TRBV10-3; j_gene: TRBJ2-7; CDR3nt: TGTGCCATCAGTGAGTCGAAGACAGTGTCCTACGAGCAGTACTTC; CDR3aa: CAISESKTVSYEQYF
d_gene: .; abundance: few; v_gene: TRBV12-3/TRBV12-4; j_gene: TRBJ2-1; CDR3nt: TGTGCCAGCAGTTTCGTACTCCCAGGTGAGCAGTTCTTC; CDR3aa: CASSFVLPGEQFF
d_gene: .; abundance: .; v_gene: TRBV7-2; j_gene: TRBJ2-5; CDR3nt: TGTGCCAGCAGCTTAGCGATAGGGGGTACAGAGACCCAGTACTTC; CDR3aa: CASSLAIGGTETQYF
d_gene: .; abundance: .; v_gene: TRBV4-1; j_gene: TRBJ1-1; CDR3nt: TGCGCCAGCAGCCTTCGGACAGTCTCGTCCACTGAAGCTTTCTTT; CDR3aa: CASSLRTVSSTEAFF
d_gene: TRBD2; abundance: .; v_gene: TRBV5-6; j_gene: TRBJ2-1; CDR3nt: TGTGCCAGCAGCTTAACCGGGACTAAGATTTACAATGAGCAGTTCTTC; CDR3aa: CASSLTGTKIYNEQFF
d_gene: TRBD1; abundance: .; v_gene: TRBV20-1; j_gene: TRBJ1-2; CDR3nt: TGCAGTGCTAGACCATCGGGACAGGGGGTTCGGGGCTACACCTTC; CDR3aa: CSARPSGQGVRGYTF
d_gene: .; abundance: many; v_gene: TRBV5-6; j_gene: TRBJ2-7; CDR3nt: TGTGCCAGCAGCTTCTCCCGACAGGCCTACGAGCAGTACTTC; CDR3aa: CASSFSRQAYEQYF
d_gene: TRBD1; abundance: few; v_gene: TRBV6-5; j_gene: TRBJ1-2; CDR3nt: TGTGCCAGCAGTTACTCTCCCTCAGGGGGCTATGGCTACACCTTC; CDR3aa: CASSYSPSGGYGYTF
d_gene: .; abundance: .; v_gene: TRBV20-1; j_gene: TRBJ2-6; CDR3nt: TGCAGTGCTTCAAGGGACTCTGGGGCCAACGTCCTGACTTTC; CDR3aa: CSASRDSGANVLTF
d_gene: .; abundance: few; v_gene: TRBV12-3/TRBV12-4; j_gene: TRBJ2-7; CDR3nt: TGTGCCAGCAGACGGGACACCTACTACGAGCAGTACTTC; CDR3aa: CASRRDTYYEQYF
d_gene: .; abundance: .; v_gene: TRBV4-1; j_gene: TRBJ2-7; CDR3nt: TGCGCCAGCAGCCAAGAAGGGGAGTGGGGGTACGAGCAGTACTTC; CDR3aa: CASSQEGEWGYEQYF
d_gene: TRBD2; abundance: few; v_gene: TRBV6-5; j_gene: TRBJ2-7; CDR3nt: TGTGCCAGCAGTTCCACTAGCGAGAGGACCGAGCAGTACTTC; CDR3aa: CASSSTSERTEQYF
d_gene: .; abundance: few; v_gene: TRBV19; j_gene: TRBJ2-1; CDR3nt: TGTGCCAGTAGTATCGAACTAGCACCTTACAATGAGCAGTTCTTC; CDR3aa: CASSIELAPYNEQFF
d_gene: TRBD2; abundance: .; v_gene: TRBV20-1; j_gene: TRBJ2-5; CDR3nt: TGCAGTGCTAGAGATGGGGGACTAGCGGAGGAGACCCAGTACTTC; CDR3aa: CSARDGGLAEETQYF
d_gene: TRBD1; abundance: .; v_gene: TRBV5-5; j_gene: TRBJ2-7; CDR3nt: TGTGCCAGCAACTATGCGGGACAGGCTTCCTACGAGCAGTACTTC; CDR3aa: CASNYAGQASYEQYF
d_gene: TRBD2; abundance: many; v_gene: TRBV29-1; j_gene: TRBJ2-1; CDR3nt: TGCAGCGTTAAAAAACTAGCGGGTTACTCCTACAATGAGCAGTTCTTC; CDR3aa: CSVKKLAGYSYNEQFF
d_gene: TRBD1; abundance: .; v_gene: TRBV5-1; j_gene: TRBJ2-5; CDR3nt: TGCGCCAGCAGCCCCCACTCAGGGGGTCAGGGAGAGACCCAGTACTTC; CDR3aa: CASSPHSGGQGETQYF
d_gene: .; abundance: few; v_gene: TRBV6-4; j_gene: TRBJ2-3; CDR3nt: TGTGCCCCCCCGGACAGCACAGATACGCAGTATTTT; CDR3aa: CAPPDSTDTQYF
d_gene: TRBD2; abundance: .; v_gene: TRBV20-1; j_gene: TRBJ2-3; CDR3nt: TGCAGTGCTAGGACGGGGGGAGGTGGTGTAGATACGCAGTATTTT; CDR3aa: CSARTGGGGVDTQYF
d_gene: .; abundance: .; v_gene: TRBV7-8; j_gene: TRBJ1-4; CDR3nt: TGTGCCAGCAGCTTCGCCAGGGGCCAGGGAAATGAAAAACTGTTTTTT; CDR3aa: CASSFARGQGNEKLFF
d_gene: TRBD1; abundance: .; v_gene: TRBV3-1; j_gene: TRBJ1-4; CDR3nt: TGTGCCAGCAGCCATACAGGGGAAGTTAATGAAAAACTGTTTTTT; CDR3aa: CASSHTGEVNEKLFF
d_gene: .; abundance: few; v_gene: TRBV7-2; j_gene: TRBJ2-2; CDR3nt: TGTGCCAGCAGCGCCCCTAGTCTCCCCGGGGAGCTGTTTTTT; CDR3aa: CASSAPSLPGELFF